This TCR beta chain is drawn from a study of shared clonotypes between healthy human individuals. Study summary: Per-donor plates numbered three CD4 naive, three CD4 memory, two CD8 naive and one CD8 memory.

With 4 bases removed from V and 8 bases from J, the gap between germline ends came to 21 bases. The germline V gene has CDR1 LNHDA and CDR2 SQIVND (reference sequence). The CDR3 consists of 16 residues. The assay was carried out at the deep level. Only in-frame clones appear in the TCRdb table, and some are missing; sequencing was by immunoSEQ multiplex PCR. This sample has about 2.4 million clones; 85% to 95% occur once, and the top ten carry around 0.14%. The rearrangement links TRBV19 to TRBJ2-4; D might be TRBD1 or TRBD2, each matching 5 bases. Sequences were obtained from naive CD4+ T cells sorted from blood. Subset defined: CD45RA+ positively selected. The receptor comes from a man younger than 35 in good health. The CDR3, as DNA: TGTGCCAGTAGTACCCTGGGACCTCTGACAAGGGACATTCAGTACTTC. It encodes CASSTLGPLTRDIQYF.